Sequencing of this TCR beta chain was carried out in a study of blood T cell repertoires in COVID-19. Clones were sequenced by immunoSEQ multiplex PCR, and TCRdb holds only the in-frame ones, with some missing. The sample yields 490,000 or so clones, roughly nine tenths seen once. The CDR3 is 12 residues long. Germline CDR1 reads SGHNT; CDR2 reads YENEEA. V lost 5 bases and J 6 bases, leaving 9 bases between the germline ends. The source of this sequence is an older woman who had recovered from COVID-19. This sequence joins TRBV11-3 and TRBJ2-3; D is unclear. The sequenced sample was PBMCs or T cells enriched from blood (not recorded which). CDR3: CASSAVADTQYF. For the CDR3, the DNA is TGTGCCAGCAGCGCGGTTGCGGATACGCAGTATTTT.